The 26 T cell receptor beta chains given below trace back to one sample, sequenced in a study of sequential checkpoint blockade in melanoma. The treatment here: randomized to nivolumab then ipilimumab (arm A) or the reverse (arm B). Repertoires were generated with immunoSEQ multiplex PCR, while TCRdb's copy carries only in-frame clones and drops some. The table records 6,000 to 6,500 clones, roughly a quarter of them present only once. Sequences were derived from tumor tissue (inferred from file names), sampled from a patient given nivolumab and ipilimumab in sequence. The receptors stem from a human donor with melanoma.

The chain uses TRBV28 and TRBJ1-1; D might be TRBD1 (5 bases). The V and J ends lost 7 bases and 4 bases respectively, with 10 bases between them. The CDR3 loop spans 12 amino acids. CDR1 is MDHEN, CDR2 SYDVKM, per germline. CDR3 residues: CASTPGPTEAFF. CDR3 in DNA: TGTGCCAGCACCCCGGGGCCCACTGAAGCTTTCTTT.

As DNA, the CDR3 is TGCGCCAGCAGCTTGGGTGATAACACCGGGGAGCTGTTTTTT. This gives the protein CASSLGDNTGELFF. The J gene is TRBJ2-2, the V gene TRBV5-1, with unresolved D. With 0 bases removed from V and 2 bases from J, the gap between germline ends came to 5 bases. The CDR3 spans 14 residues. Looked up from germline, CDR1 is SGHRS and CDR2 is YFSETQ.

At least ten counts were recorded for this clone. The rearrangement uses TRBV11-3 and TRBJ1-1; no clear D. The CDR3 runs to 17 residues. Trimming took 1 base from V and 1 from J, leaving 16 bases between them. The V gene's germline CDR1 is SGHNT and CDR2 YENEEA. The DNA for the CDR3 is TGTGCCAGCAGCTTAGGCCGAGCAATGGTAGAGAACACTGAAGCTTTCTTT. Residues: CASSLGRAMVENTEAFF.

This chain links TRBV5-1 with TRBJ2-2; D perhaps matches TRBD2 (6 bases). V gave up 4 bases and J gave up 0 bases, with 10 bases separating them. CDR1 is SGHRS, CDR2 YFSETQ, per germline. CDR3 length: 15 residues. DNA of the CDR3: TGCGCCAGCAGCCAACGGGACTCGAACACCGGGGAGCTGTTTTTT. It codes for CASSQRDSNTGELFF.

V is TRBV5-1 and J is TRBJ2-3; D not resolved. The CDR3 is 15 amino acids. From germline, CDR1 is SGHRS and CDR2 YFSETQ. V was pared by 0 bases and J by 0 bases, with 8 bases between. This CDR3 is CASSLDPTSTDTQYF. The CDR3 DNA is TGCGCCAGCAGCTTGGATCCTACCAGCACAGATACGCAGTATTTT.

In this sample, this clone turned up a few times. The CDR3 coding sequence is TGTGCCAGCAGTCCCCGGGACCGACAGACCCGCGGCTACACCTTC. Translated: CASSPRDRQTRGYTF. This chain connects TRBV6-8 to TRBJ1-2; weak D call: TRBD1 (5 bases). V lost 5 bases and J lost 8, with 21 bases in between. CDR3 size: 15 residues. The germline V gene has CDR1 MNHGY and CDR2 SAAAGT.

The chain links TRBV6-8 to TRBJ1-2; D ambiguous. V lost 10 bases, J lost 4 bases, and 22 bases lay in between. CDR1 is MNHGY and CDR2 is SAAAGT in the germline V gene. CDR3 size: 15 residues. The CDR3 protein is CATNPRIDEGYGYTF. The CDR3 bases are TGTGCCACCAACCCGAGAATAGACGAGGGCTATGGCTACACCTTC.

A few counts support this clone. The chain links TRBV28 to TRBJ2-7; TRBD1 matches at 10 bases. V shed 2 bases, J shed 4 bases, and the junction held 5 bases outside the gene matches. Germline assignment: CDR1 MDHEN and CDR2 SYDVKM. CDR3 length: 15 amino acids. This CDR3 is CASSLLGQGWYEQYF. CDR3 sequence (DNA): TGTGCCAGCAGTTTACTGGGACAGGGGTGGTACGAGCAGTACTTC.

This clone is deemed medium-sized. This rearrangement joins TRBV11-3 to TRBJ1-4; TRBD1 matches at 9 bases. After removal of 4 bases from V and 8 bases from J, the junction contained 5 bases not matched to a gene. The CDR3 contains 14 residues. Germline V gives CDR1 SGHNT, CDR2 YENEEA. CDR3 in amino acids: CASSSGQGVEKLFF. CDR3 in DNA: TGTGCCAGCAGCTCGGGACAGGGTGTGGAAAAACTGTTTTTT.

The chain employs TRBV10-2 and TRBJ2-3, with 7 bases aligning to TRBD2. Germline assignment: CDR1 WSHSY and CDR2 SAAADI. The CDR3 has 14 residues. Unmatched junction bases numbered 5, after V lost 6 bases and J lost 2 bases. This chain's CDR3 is CASRKGGDTDTQYF. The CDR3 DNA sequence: TGCGCCAGCAGAAAGGGAGGGGACACAGATACGCAGTATTTT.

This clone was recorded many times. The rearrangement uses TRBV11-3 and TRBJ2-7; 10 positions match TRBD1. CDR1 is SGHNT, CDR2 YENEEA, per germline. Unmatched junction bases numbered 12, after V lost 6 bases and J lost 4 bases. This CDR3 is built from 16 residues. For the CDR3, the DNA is TGTGCCAGCAGTCGATCCGGCACGGACAGGGGGTACGAGCAGTACTTC. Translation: CASSRSGTDRGYEQYF.

The CDR3 here is CASSHRGYEQYF. DNA for the CDR3: TGTGCCAGCAGCCACAGAGGTTACGAGCAGTACTTC. The chain links TRBV6-8 to TRBJ2-7; no reliable D call. The V end lost 6 bases, the J end lost 4 bases, and 10 bases lay between the germline ends. Germline V gives CDR1 MNHGY, CDR2 SAAAGT. The CDR3 has 12 amino acids.

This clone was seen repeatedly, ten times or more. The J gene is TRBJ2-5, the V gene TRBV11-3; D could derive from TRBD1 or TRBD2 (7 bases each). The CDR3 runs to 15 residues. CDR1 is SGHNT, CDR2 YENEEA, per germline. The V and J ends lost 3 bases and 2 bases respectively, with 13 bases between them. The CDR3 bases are TGTGCCAGCAGCTTTCTCAGGGGGGGACAAGAGACCCAGTACTTC. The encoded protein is CASSFLRGGQETQYF. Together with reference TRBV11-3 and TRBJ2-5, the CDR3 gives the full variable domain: EAGVVQSPRYKIIEKKQPVAFWCNPISGHNTLYWYLQNLGQGPELLIRYENEEAVDDSQLPKDRFSAERLKGVDSTLKIQPAELGDSAVYLCASSFLRGGQETQYFGPGTRLLVL.

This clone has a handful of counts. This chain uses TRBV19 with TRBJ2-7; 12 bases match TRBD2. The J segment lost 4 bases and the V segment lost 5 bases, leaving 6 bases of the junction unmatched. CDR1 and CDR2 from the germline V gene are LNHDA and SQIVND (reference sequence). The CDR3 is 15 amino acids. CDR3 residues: CASSAFLAGGYEQYF. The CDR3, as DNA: TGTGCCAGTAGTGCCTTCCTAGCGGGAGGGTACGAGCAGTACTTC.

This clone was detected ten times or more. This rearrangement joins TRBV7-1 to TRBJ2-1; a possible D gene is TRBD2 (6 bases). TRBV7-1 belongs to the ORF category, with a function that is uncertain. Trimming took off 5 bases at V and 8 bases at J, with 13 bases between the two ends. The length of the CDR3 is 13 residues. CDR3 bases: TGTGCCAGCAGCCCGGCCACGGGGGATGAGCAGTTCTTC. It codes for CASSPATGDEQFF.

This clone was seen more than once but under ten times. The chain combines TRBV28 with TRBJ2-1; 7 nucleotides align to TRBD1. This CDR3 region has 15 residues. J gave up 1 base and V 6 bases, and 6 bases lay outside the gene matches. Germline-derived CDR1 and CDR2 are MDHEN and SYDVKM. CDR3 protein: CASRPRDRSYNEQFF. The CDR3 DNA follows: TGTGCCAGCAGGCCCCGGGACAGATCCTACAATGAGCAGTTCTTC.

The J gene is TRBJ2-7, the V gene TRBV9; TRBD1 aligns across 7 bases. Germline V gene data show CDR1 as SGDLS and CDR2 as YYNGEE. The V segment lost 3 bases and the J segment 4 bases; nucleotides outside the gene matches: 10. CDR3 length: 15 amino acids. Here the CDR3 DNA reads TGTGCCAGCAGCGCAGGGGGACAGCTTTTTTACGAGCAGTACTTC. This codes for CASSAGGQLFYEQYF.

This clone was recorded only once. Here the CDR3 DNA reads TGCAGCGTTTCCGGGGCCCTGGGCACTGAAGCTTTCTTT. Protein sequence: CSVSGALGTEAFF. V gene TRBV29-1 combines with J gene TRBJ1-1; D is possibly TRBD1 (5 bases). V lost 5 bases and J 4 bases, leaving 14 bases between the germline ends. Germline CDR1 and CDR2: SQVTM and ANQGSEA. CDR3 length: 13 residues.

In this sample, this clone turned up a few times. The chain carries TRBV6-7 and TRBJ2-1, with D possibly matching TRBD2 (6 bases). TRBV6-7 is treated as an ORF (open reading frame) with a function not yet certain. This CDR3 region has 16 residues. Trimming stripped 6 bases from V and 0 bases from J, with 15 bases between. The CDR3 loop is CASRVSGLSSYNEQFF. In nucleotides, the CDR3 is TGTGCCAGCAGGGTTAGCGGTTTAAGCTCCTACAATGAGCAGTTCTTC.

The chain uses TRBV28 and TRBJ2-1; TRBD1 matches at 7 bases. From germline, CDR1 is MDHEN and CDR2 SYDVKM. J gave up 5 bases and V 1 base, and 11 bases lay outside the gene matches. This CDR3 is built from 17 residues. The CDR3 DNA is TGTGCCAGCAGTTTATTTGGGCTGAGGGGGCCGAACAATGAGCAGTTCTTC. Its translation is CASSLFGLRGPNNEQFF.

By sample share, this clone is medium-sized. The CDR3 nucleotides are TGCGCCAGCAGCTATCTCCCGAGCACTGAAGCTTTCTTT. It encodes CASSYLPSTEAFF. The chain links TRBV23-1 to TRBJ1-1; D ambiguous. TRBV23-1 is reported as an ORF; its role is uncertain. CDR3 length: 13 amino acids. V was pared by 6 bases and J by 4 bases, with 12 bases between.

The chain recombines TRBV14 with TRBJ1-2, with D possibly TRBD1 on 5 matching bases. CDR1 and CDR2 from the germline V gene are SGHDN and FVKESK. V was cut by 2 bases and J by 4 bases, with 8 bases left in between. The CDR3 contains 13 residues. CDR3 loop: CASSQPGVYGYTF. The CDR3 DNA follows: TGTGCCAGCAGCCAACCGGGGGTCTATGGCTACACCTTC.

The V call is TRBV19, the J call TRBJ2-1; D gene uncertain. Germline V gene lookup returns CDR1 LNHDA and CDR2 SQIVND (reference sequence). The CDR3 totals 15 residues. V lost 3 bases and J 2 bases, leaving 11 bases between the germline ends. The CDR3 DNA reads TGTGCCAGTAGTATCCGAGCTACACCCTACAATGAGCAGTTCTTC. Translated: CASSIRATPYNEQFF.

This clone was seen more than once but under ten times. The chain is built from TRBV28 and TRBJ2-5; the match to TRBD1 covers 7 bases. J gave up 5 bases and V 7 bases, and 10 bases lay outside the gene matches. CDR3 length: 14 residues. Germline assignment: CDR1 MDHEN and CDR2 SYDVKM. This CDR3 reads CASTPPETGETQYF. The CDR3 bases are TGTGCCAGCACCCCCCCAGAGACAGGGGAGACCCAGTACTTC.

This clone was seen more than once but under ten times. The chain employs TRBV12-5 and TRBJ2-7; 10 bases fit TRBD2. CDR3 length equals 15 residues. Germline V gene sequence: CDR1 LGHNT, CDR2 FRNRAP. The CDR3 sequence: CASTPLAGNRDEQYF. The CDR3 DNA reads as TGTGCCAGCACACCACTAGCGGGAAATAGAGACGAGCAGTACTTC.

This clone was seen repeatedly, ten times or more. The CDR3 loop is CASSARQGPQLNEQFF. The CDR3 DNA sequence: TGTGCCAGCAGCGCAAGACAGGGCCCACAACTCAATGAGCAGTTCTTC. This rearrangement joins TRBV11-3 to TRBJ2-1, with 7 bases lining up with TRBD1. The CDR3 contains 16 residues. Looked up from germline, CDR1 is SGHNT and CDR2 is YENEEA. With V trimmed by 5 bases and J by 6 bases, 13 bases remained unmatched.